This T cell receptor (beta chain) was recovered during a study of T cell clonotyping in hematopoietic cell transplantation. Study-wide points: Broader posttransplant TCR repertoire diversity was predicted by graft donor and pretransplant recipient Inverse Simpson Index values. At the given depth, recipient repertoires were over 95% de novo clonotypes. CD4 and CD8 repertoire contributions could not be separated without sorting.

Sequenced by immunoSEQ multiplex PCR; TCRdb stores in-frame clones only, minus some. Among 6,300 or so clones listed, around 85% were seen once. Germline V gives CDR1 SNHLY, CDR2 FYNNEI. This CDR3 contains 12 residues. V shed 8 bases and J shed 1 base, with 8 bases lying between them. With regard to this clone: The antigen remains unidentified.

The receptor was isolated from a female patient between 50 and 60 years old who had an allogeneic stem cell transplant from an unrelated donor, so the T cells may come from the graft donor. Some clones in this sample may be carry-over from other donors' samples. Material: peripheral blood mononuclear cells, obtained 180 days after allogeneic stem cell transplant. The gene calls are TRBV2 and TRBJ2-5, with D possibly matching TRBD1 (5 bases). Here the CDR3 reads CASDRGQETQYF. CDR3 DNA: TGTGCCAGCGATAGGGGCCAAGAGACCCAGTACTTC.